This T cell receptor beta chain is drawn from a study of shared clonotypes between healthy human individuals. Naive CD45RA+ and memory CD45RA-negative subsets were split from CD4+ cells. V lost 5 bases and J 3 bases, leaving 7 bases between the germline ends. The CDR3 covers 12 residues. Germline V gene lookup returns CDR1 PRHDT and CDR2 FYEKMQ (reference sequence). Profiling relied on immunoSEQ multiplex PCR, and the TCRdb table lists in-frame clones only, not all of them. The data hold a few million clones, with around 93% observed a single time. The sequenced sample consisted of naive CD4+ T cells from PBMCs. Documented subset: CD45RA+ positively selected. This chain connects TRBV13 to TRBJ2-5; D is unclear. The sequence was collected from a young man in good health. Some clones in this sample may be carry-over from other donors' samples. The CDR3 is CASSRPEETQYF. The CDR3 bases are TGTGCCAGCAGCCGCCCAGAAGAGACCCAGTACTTC.